The sequence of this T cell receptor (beta chain) was determined in a study of T cells in Graves' hyperthyroidism and ophthalmopathy. This clonotype was counted many times. V gave up 9 bases and J gave up 1 base, with 6 bases separating them. Germline CDR1 is SGHTA and CDR2 is FQGNSA. This CDR3 is built from 12 residues. Researchers amplified the TCR beta CDR3 regions from RNA transcripts. A set of HTBI primers served as the primers for a first-round RT-PCR of the TCR CDR3. TCRdb re-analysed the multiplex PCR reads in MiXCR, keeping a single row per CDR3 protein. The data hold about 250,000 distinct CDR3 sequences, with over 20% observed a single time.

The source is a woman in her thirties or forties with Graves' ophthalmopathy. The sample consisted of blood. The chain uses TRBV7-2 and TRBJ2-2; D gene ambiguous. The CDR3 region is CARDGNTGELFF. CDR3 nucleotides: TGTGCCAGGGACGGGAACACCGGGGAGCTGTTTTTT.